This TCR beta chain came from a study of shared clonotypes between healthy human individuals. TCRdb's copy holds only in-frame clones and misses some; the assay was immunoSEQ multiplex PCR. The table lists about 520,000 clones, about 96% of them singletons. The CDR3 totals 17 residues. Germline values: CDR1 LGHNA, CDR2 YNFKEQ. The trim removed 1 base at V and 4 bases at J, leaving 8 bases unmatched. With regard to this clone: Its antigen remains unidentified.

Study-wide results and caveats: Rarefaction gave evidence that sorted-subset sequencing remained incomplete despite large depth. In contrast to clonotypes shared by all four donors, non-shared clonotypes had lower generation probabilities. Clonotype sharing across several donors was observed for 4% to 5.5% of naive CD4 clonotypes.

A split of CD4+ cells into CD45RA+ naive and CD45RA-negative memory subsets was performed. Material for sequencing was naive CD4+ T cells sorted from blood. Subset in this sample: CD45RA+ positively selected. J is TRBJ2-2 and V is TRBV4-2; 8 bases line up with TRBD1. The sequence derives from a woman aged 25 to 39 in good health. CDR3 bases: TGTGCCAGCAGCCAAGGACAGGGGTGGCAGGGCACCGGGGAGCTGTTTTTT. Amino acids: CASSQGQGWQGTGELFF.